This T cell receptor (beta chain) was profiled in a study of siplizumab effects on memory and regulatory T cells. In the case of this clone: Its specificity is not known.

This CDR3 is built from 15 residues. Trimming took off 5 bases at V and 3 bases at J, with 14 bases between the two ends. Per germline, CDR1 LGHNA and CDR2 YNFKEQ. The protocol was immunoSEQ multiplex PCR, while the TCRdb copy is restricted to in-frame clones and leaves out a portion. The sample shows some 100,000 clones, 94% of them seen only once. General study points: In controls, roughly 27% of mappable alloreactive CD4+ clones were Treg-derived on average, versus about 65% with siplizumab. Naive T cells seemed more diverse than memory cells; they also seemed major alloresponse contributors. Proliferating CD4+ or CD8+ clones, roughly 75-95% of them, lacked an assignable naive or memory phenotype.

The chain recombines TRBV4-2 with TRBJ1-3; D possibly corresponds to TRBD1 (5 bases). Sequencing was done on a sample of Tregs sorted from blood. The receptor was isolated from a human donor in good health. The CDR3 sequence: CASSYTGGLGNTIYF. The CDR3 region has the DNA TGTGCCAGCAGCTATACAGGTGGACTTGGAAACACCATATATTTT.